Listed below are T cell receptor beta chains from one sample, sequenced in a study of blood T cell repertoires in COVID-19. TCRdb's copy holds only in-frame clones and misses some; the assay was immunoSEQ multiplex PCR. The data show some 160,000 clones, with 70% to 90% seen just once and approximately 3% held by the top ten. Sequencing input: peripheral blood. These receptors all stem from a man between 60 and 70 years old with acute or convalescent COVID-19. Each CDR3 is given with its conserved first and last residue. A D gene is named only where the DNA matches it firmly. The size field is filled for only some rows; it gives once, few, many or a size class.

j_call,v_call,clone_size,d_call,cdr3_aa,cdr3_nt
TRBJ2-7,TRBV15,once,TRBD1,CATSSKPGQTYEQYF,TGTGCCACCAGCAGCAAACCGGGACAGACCTACGAGCAGTACTTC
TRBJ1-1,TRBV2,-,-,CASVRQVATEAFF,TGTGCCAGCGTGAGACAGGTCGCGACTGAAGCTTTCTTT
TRBJ2-1,TRBV18,-,TRBD1,CASNTGDDEQFF,TGTGCCAGCAATACAGGGGACGATGAGCAGTTCTTC
TRBJ2-7,TRBV11-2,-,TRBD2,CASSLYTSGSSYEQYF,TGTGCCAGCAGCCTATATACTAGCGGCTCATCCTACGAGCAGTACTTC
TRBJ1-2,TRBV4-2,-,TRBD1,CASSQDPGQSYGYTF,TGTGCCAGCAGCCAAGATCCGGGACAGTCCTATGGCTACACCTTC
TRBJ2-7,TRBV2,-,-,CASKDGLIYEQYF,TGTGCCAGCAAAGACGGACTTATCTACGAGCAGTACTTC
TRBJ1-4,TRBV20-1,-,-,CSAQQGEKLFF,TGCAGTGCTCAGCAGGGGGAAAAACTGTTTTTT
TRBJ1-1,TRBV3-1/TRBV3-2,once,TRBD1,CASSRGTGGEGFEAFF,TGTGCCAGCAGCCGAGGAACAGGGGGCGAAGGATTTGAAGCTTTCTTT
TRBJ1-2,TRBV7-2,once,TRBD1,CASSLAGQGAGYTF,TGTGCCAGCAGCTTAGCGGGACAGGGGGCAGGCTACACCTTC
TRBJ1-2,TRBV3-1/TRBV3-2,-,TRBD1,CASRPGTGLYGYTF,TGTGCCAGCAGACCCGGGACAGGACTTTATGGCTACACCTTC
TRBJ1-6,TRBV27,-,-,CASRVRGLGSPLHF,TGTGCCAGCAGGGTAAGGGGATTGGGGTCACCCCTCCACTTT
TRBJ2-1,TRBV2,-,TRBD1,CASSVGTGKVNEQFF,TGTGCCAGCAGTGTAGGGACAGGGAAGGTAAATGAGCAGTTCTTC
TRBJ2-5,TRBV19,-,TRBD1,CASARLTGNQETQYF,TGTGCCAGTGCAAGACTGACAGGGAACCAAGAGACCCAGTACTTC
TRBJ2-2,TRBV15,-,-,CATSREQATNTGELFF,TGTGCCACCAGCAGAGAGCAGGCCACGAACACCGGGGAGCTGTTTTTT
TRBJ2-7,TRBV6-5,-,-,CASSYASGEQYF,TGTGCCAGCAGTTACGCCTCAGGCGAGCAGTACTTC